The next 18 T cell receptor beta chains were all read from a single sample in a study of T-cell memory formation after mild COVID-19. MiXCR, run by TCRdb on the 5' RACE reads, gives a single entry per CDR3 protein. This table holds about 150,000 distinct CDR3 sequences, 15% to 20% found once. The sample consisted of PBMCs or a T cell subset sorted from them (not recorded which). Source of these receptors: an adult woman who had mild COVID-19 (a few samples of this study predate the infection). Cell type and time point are not known.

This clonotype was counted at least ten times. V gene TRBV7-3 combines with J gene TRBJ2-5, with no clear D. The CDR3 has 15 amino acids. The germline gives CDR1 SGHTA, CDR2 FQGTGA. Trimming pared 4 bases from V and 2 bases from J, leaving 14 bases between. The chain's CDR3 is CASSSGLPSQETQYF. Written as DNA, the CDR3 is TGTGCCAGCAGCTCCGGGTTGCCTTCGCAAGAGACCCAGTACTTC.

This clonotype showed up just a few times. The rearrangement links TRBV4-2 to TRBJ2-2; TRBD2 is a possible D gene (6 bases). In germline, CDR1 is LGHNA, CDR2 YNFKEQ. This CDR3 spans 17 amino acids. The germline V and J ends were trimmed by 1 base and 6 bases, with 18 bases remaining between them. The DNA of the CDR3 is TGTGCCAGCAGCCAAGTTATGAGGAGGGAGCAAGCCGGGGAGCTGTTTTTT. Residues: CASSQVMRREQAGELFF.

The chain carries TRBV7-2 and TRBJ2-5, with 7 bases identical to TRBD2. Germline V gives CDR1 SGHTA, CDR2 FQGNSA. V dropped 5 bases and J dropped 3; count of bases not matched to a gene: 6. CDR3 length equals 14 residues. In nucleotides, the CDR3 is TGTGCCAGCAGCCCTAGCGGTTTGAAAGAGACCCAGTACTTC. It specifies CASSPSGLKETQYF.

The V and J genes are TRBV5-1 and TRBJ2-1; 8 positions match TRBD2. The J segment lost 5 bases and the V segment lost 0 bases, leaving 7 bases of the junction unmatched. CDR3 size: 16 residues. The germline V gene has CDR1 SGHRS and CDR2 YFSETQ. The CDR3 reads CASSLGSGRPHNEQFF. In nucleotides, the CDR3 is TGCGCCAGCAGCTTGGGGAGCGGGAGACCCCACAATGAGCAGTTCTTC.

This clonotype was detected only a few times. V is TRBV29-1 and J is TRBJ2-7, with 9 bases that match TRBD1. CDR1 and CDR2 from the germline V gene are SQVTM and ANQGSEA. V lost 6 bases to trimming and J lost 2 bases; unmatched junction nucleotides: 5. The CDR3 spans 13 residues. The CDR3 here is CSVTGTGTYEQYF. The CDR3 nucleotides read TGCAGCGTAACCGGGACAGGGACCTACGAGCAGTACTTC.

The chain joins TRBV5-1 to TRBJ1-5; 9 positions agree with TRBD1. The CDR3 totals 15 residues. Trimming removed 4 bases from V and 4 bases from J; junction bases left unmatched: 6. Germline values: CDR1 SGHRS, CDR2 YFSETQ. The CDR3, as DNA: TGCGCCAGCAGCCCCGGGACAGGGCATAATCAGCCCCAGCATTTT. This sequence encodes CASSPGTGHNQPQHF.

The chain has TRBV28 and TRBJ2-3; 12 bases agree with TRBD2. Per the germline V gene, CDR1 is MDHEN and CDR2 is SYDVKM. Trimming took 2 bases from V and 2 from J; bases not matched to a gene: 2. The CDR3 contains 16 residues. The chain's CDR3 is CASSLGLAGFTDTQYF. The CDR3 bases are TGTGCCAGCAGTTTAGGACTAGCGGGATTCACAGATACGCAGTATTTT.

V usage is TRBV23-1 and J usage is TRBJ1-2, with TRBD1 matching over 8 bases. TRBV23-1 is an ORF for which the function is uncertain. V was pared by 9 bases and J by 4 bases, with 10 bases of the junction left unmatched. The CDR3 has 14 residues. The CDR3 here is CARRPDRDGYGYTF. DNA for the CDR3: TGCGCCAGGCGCCCGGACAGGGACGGCTATGGCTACACCTTC.

This clonotype has ten or more counts. The V gene is TRBV6-5, the J gene TRBJ2-2; the D gene is possibly TRBD1 (5 bases). CDR3 length: 14 residues. Germline CDR1 MNHEY, CDR2 SVGAGI. Trimming left V 5 bases short and J 1 base short, with 8 bases between. The CDR3 DNA sequence: TGTGCCAGCAGTGAAGGACAGAACACCGGGGAGCTGTTTTTT. Amino acids: CASSEGQNTGELFF.

The CDR3 DNA is TGCGCCAGCAGCGCTGGGACAGGGACTCCCGGAAACACCATATATTTT. Residues: CASSAGTGTPGNTIYF. The rearrangement links TRBV5-1 to TRBJ1-3, with 9 bases fitting TRBD1. Per germline, CDR1 SGHRS and CDR2 YFSETQ. V lost 4 bases and J lost 4; bases outside the gene matches: 9. The CDR3 totals 16 residues.

V usage is TRBV15 and J usage is TRBJ2-5; 8 bases align to TRBD1. V shed 0 bases and J 3 bases; nucleotides not matched to a gene: 3. The CDR3 loop spans 15 amino acids. Germline V lookup: CDR1 LNHNV, CDR2 YYDKDF (reference sequence). CDR3 region: CATSREQGVEETQYF. The CDR3 region has the DNA TGTGCCACCAGCAGAGAACAGGGGGTGGAAGAGACCCAGTACTTC.

V and J are TRBV4-1 and TRBJ2-1; D assignment may be TRBD1 or TRBD2 (5 bases each). Trimming removed 1 base at V and 11 bases at J, with 18 bases between. Germline CDR1 MGHRA, CDR2 YSYEKL. The CDR3 extends over 15 amino acids. This chain's CDR3 is CASSQAPGMGRQQFF. The CDR3 coding sequence is TGCGCCAGCAGCCAAGCCCCAGGGATGGGACGGCAGCAGTTCTTC.

This rearrangement joins TRBV27 to TRBJ2-1; D may correspond to TRBD1 or TRBD2 (5 bases each). The V end was cut by 0 bases, the J end by 7 bases, with 10 bases between. Germline CDR1 MNHEY, CDR2 SMNVEV (reference sequence). This CDR3 has 14 amino acids. The CDR3 reads CASSLSGPRNEQFF. The CDR3 DNA sequence: TGTGCCAGCAGTTTATCGGGACCGCGGAATGAGCAGTTCTTC.

The rearrangement uses TRBV5-1 and TRBJ2-5, with 7 positions matching TRBD1. With 3 bases clipped from V and 4 bases from J, the junction kept 6 bases outside the gene matches. CDR3 size: 14 residues. Germline-derived CDR1 and CDR2 are SGHRS and YFSETQ. The CDR3 region is CASSSKTGSETQYF. In DNA form, the CDR3 reads TGCGCCAGCAGCTCAAAGACAGGGTCAGAGACCCAGTACTTC.

This chain joins TRBV7-2 and TRBJ2-1, with D perhaps matching TRBD2 (6 bases). Per germline, CDR1 SGHTA and CDR2 FQGNSA. The CDR3 runs to 15 residues. Trimming stripped 1 base from V and 4 bases from J, with 11 bases between. DNA for the CDR3: TGTGCCAGCAGCTTAGGGGGGACTCTATACAATGAGCAGTTCTTC. Translation: CASSLGGTLYNEQFF. Using reference TRBV7-2 and TRBJ2-1 for the parts outside the CDR3, the full variable domain is GAGVSQSPSNKVTEKGKDVELRCDPISGHTALYWYRQSLGQGLEFLIYFQGNSAPDKSGLPSDRFSAERTGGSVSTLTIQRTQQEDSAVYLCASSLGGTLYNEQFFGPGTRLTVL.

This chain uses TRBV20-1 with TRBJ1-1; a weak D match, TRBD1 (5 bases). Germline V gene lookup returns CDR1 DFQATT and CDR2 SNEGSKA (reference sequence). V was shortened by 0 bases and J by 4 bases, with 12 bases between the two germline ends. The CDR3 consists of 14 residues. DNA of the CDR3: TGCAGTGCTAGAGAAAACAGGTTAATCACTGAAGCTTTCTTT. Encoded protein: CSARENRLITEAFF.

This clonotype was detected only a few times. The chain is built from TRBV7-9 and TRBJ1-2; D not certain. Per the germline V gene, CDR1 is SEHNR and CDR2 is FQNEAQ (reference sequence). Trimming shortened V by 4 bases and J by 3 bases, and 21 bases separated the two germline ends. The CDR3 is 17 amino acids. The DNA for the CDR3 is TGTGCCAGCAGCTCTTCATCTGGCAGGAGAAGAGACTATGGCTACACCTTC. Its protein is CASSSSSGRRRDYGYTF. Drawing the rest from reference TRBV7-9 and TRBJ1-2, the complete variable domain is DTGVSQNPRHKITKRGQNVTFRCDPISEHNRLYWYRQTLGQGPEFLTYFQNEAQLEKSRLLSDRFSAERPKGSFSTLEIQRTEQGDSAMYLCASSSSSGRRRDYGYTFGSGTRLTVV.

This clonotype was counted a few times. The chain employs TRBV12-3 or TRBV12-4 and TRBJ1-4, with a possible D match to TRBD1 (5 bases). V gave up 2 bases and J gave up 3 bases, with 10 bases separating them. The CDR3 has 15 residues. CDR3 nucleotides: TGTGCCAGCAGTTTAAGAGGAGGGGCTAATGAAAAACTGTTTTTT. Translated, it gives CASSLRGGANEKLFF.